This record covers a single TCR beta chain. Its antigen target is currently unknown. No base quality information exists; no much larger clone differs at one position. Genomic DNA was used for TRB sequencing, which was performed with the immunoSEQ assay at survey resolution or with the hsTCRB kit. The paper's processing steps were these. The immunoSEQ software handled the initial read processing, while the LymphoSeq R package was used for the repertoire analyses. Clonality was computed as 1 minus normalized Shannon entropy, and a Gini coefficient was also calculated for each TRB dataset. To infer phenotypes in unsorted samples, TRB sequences from sorted subsets of the recipient or donor were mapped onto unsorted samples from the same recipient. TCRdb stores this immuneACCESS table with in-frame sequences only. Part of the clones is absent; in the studies checked, under half of the shortfall reflects unresolved V genes, and no reason is known for the rest. The V and J calls and clone size were taken over from that table, and D and trimming were inferred from the DNA. The sample table holds about 47,000 clones, of which around 91% were seen once. 2.5% to 4% of the sample rests with the top ten.

The sample belongs to a study of T cells after posttransplantation cyclophosphamide (dated by TCRdb to 2016 to 2017). Broadly, across the study: Using TRB sequencing, the study followed how the T cell repertoire reconstituted after myeloablative bone marrow transplantation in which posttransplantation cyclophosphamide served as GVHD prophylaxis. Antigen receptor sequencing covered samples from approximately 32 PTCy-treated patients and approximately 15 of their related bone marrow donors. Blood from all 35 or so PTCy patients with 1-year posttransplant specimens was subjected to TRB sequencing. In 3 patients, up to about 3 additional blood samples taken between 2 and 5.2 years after transplant also underwent TRB sequencing, as did pretransplant blood from a handful of patients. TRA and TRB clonality were tightly correlated in 9 samples, so subsequent TCR analyses focused on TRB only. Public TRB sequences were queried against a database of over 3,600 sequences associated with responses to pathogens, tumor antigens, self-antigens and alloantigens.

Trimming accounts for 4 bases at V and 2 bases at J, while the number of junction bases matched to no gene is 11. The CDR3 runs 16 amino acids, cysteine and phenylalanine included. The kept DNA is CDR3 alone, 48 bases in frame from the first base. The germline V gene (reference sequence) yields SGHNT for CDR1 and YYREEE for CDR2. On the day of marrow donation, related bone marrow donors gave peripheral blood samples. Mononuclear cells from peripheral blood and bone marrow were separated by Ficoll-Hypaque density centrifugation and then cryopreserved. Summary of the overall study and its limitations: The TRB repertoires of T cells infiltrating skin or the GI tract showed only limited overlap with the TRB repertoires found in blood. Across around 40 patients, TRB clonality was highly associated with recipient CMV seropositivity and CMV reactivation, and diversity in PTCy patients was similar to diversity in CNI/methotrexate controls. Donor-recipient similarity was low at 1-2 months but rose over the first year, and later blood repertoires were often dominated by donor CD8+ memory clones.

This sequence originates from a woman in her forties or fifties in good health and a related stem cell transplant donor. The sample comprised PBMCs. The sequence links TRBV5-4 to TRBJ2-7, with 8 bases in between that match TRBD2. The nucleotides are TGTGCCAGCAGCCCCCGCGGGGGGCGCGACACCTACGAGCAGTACTTC. Translation gives CASSPRGGRDTYEQYF. Supplemented by the reference TRBV5-4 and TRBJ2-7 proteins around the CDR3, the complete variable domain is ETGVTQSPTHLIKTRGQQVTLRCSSQSGHNTVSWYQQALGQGPQFIFQYYREEENGRGNFPPRFSGLQFPNYSSELNVNALELDDSALYLCASSPRGGRDTYEQYFGPGTRLTVT.